The TCR beta chain described here comes from a study of technical replicates of blood from a few donors. This clone was detected only once. With 0 bases removed from V and 6 bases from J, the gap between germline ends came to 4 bases. Germline-derived CDR1 and CDR2 are SGHRS and YFSETQ. The CDR3 extends over 12 amino acids. Profiling relied on immunoSEQ multiplex PCR, and the TCRdb table lists in-frame clones only, not all of them. The repertoire holds 45,000 to 65,000 clones, with about 95% as singletons. This TCR came from a human donor in good health. The gene calls are TRBV5-1 and TRBJ2-1, with D uncertain. Material for sequencing was T cells isolated from PBMCs. The CDR3 nucleotides are TGCGCCAGCAGCTTGGCCCTCAATGAGCAGTTCTTC. It codes for CASSLALNEQFF.